The 29 T cell receptor beta chains presented below share a single source sample, sequenced in a study of T-cell reconstitution after alpha-beta-depleted transplantation in children. Preparing the TCRbeta library involved the use of unique molecular identifiers. TCRdb reprocessed the PCR reads via MiXCR and lists one record per CDR3 protein. The sample contains fewer than 500,000 distinct CDR3 sequences, over 40% of which appear only once. Sequenced material: PBMCs, taken before TCRalphabeta/CD19-depleted stem cell transplant. All receptors come from a girl aged 2-9 years with aplastic anemia, due to receive a stem cell transplant.

In this sample, this clonotype turned up a few times. The chain joins TRBV10-3 to TRBJ2-5; D remains ambiguous. V was trimmed by 6 bases and J by 5 bases, leaving 13 bases between them. CDR1 is ENHRY and CDR2 is SYGVKD in the germline V gene. The CDR3 totals 13 residues. In nucleotides, the CDR3 is TGTGCCATCAGCGGACGGAATCGGGAGACCCAGTACTTC. Translation gives CAISGRNRETQYF.

The rearrangement uses TRBV29-1 and TRBJ2-5; the match to TRBD2 covers 10 bases. The germline gives CDR1 SQVTM, CDR2 ANQGSEA. The V gene end was trimmed by 5 bases and the J gene end by 4 bases; junction bases not matched to a gene: 13. The CDR3 has 16 residues. The CDR3 protein is CSVRAASGSPRETQYF. The CDR3 DNA reads as TGCAGCGTTCGGGCGGCTAGCGGGAGTCCTCGAGAGACCCAGTACTTC. Combining the CDR3 with reference TRBV29-1 and TRBJ2-5 gives the whole variable domain SAVISQKPSRDICQRGTSLTIQCQVDSQVTMMFWYRQQPGQSLTLIATANQGSEATYESGFVIDKFPISRPNLTFSTLTVSNMSPEDSSIYLCSVRAASGSPRETQYFGPGTRLLVL.

The V call is TRBV5-6, the J call TRBJ1-2, with D unresolved. The CDR3 length is 14 residues. V lost 4 bases and J 4 bases, leaving 14 bases between the germline ends. Germline CDR1 and CDR2: SGHDT and YYEEEE. The CDR3 DNA is TGTGCCAGCAGCAAACGGACTCTTGCCTATGGCTACACCTTC. This translates into CASSKRTLAYGYTF.

The chain has TRBV6-4 and TRBJ1-1, with no clear D. V lost 2 bases to trimming and J lost 2 bases, with 6 bases between them. This CDR3 has 13 residues. CDR1 and CDR2 from the germline V gene are MRHNA and SNTAGT. The CDR3 loop reads CASSDQHNTEAFF. CDR3 nucleotide sequence: TGTGCCAGCAGTGACCAGCATAACACTGAAGCTTTCTTT.

This clonotype has just a few counts. The V gene is TRBV5-1, the J gene TRBJ2-3, with D perhaps TRBD1 or TRBD2 (6 bases each). The CDR3 sequence is 21 residues long. V lost 9 bases and J 4 bases, leaving 39 bases between the germline ends. From germline, CDR1 is SGHRS and CDR2 YFSETQ. CDR3 bases: TGCGCCAACCCCGGTGGGCAGGGGTTTGGGGTTAGCGGACAAGAGGCAGATACGCAGTATTTT. Encoded protein: CANPGGQGFGVSGQEADTQYF.

This clonotype appeared once. The chain recombines TRBV20-1 with TRBJ2-1, with D hard to call. Trimming took 5 bases from V and 4 from J, leaving 18 bases between them. Germline CDR1 and CDR2: DFQATT and SNEGSKA (reference sequence). CDR3 length equals 15 residues. CDR3 sequence reads: CSASATNPLYNEQFF. CDR3 sequence (DNA): TGCAGTGCTTCCGCCACTAACCCCTTATACAATGAGCAGTTCTTC.

The chain employs TRBV28 and TRBJ1-1; D is perhaps TRBD1 (6 bases). The germline gives CDR1 MDHEN, CDR2 SYDVKM. The CDR3 covers 16 residues. Trimming cost V 8 bases and J 4 bases, with 23 bases left between them. DNA of the CDR3: TGTGCCAGCGGCTTACCCAGGGGCGCAGGGATCACTGAAGCTTTCTTT. This codes for CASGLPRGAGITEAFF.

About this clonotype itself: The junction and the germline gene differ at one end; a read error may be behind it. V and J are TRBV7-2 and TRBJ1-2; D ambiguous. Germline values: CDR1 SGHTA, CDR2 FQGNSA. This CDR3 region has 12 residues. CDR3 nucleotide sequence: TGTGCCAGCGGCTTCCGCCTGCGTGGCTACACCTTC. Its protein product is CASGFRLRGYTF. Complete variable domain (other parts from reference TRBV7-2 and TRBJ1-2): GAGVSQSPSNKVTEKGKDVELRCDPISGHTALYWYRQSLGQGLEFLIYFQGNSAPDKSGLPSDRFSAERTGGSVSTLTIQRTQQEDSAVYLCASGFRLRGYTFGSGTRLTVV.

This clonotype was recorded a few times. The V and J genes are TRBV12-3 or TRBV12-4 and TRBJ2-7, with TRBD1 matching 9 bases. Germline trimming cut 3 bases from V and 0 bases from J; bases unmatched to any gene: 3. CDR3 length: 15 residues. Written as DNA, the CDR3 is TGTGCCAGCAGTTTTTTGGGACAGGGCTCCTACGAGCAGTACTTC. It encodes CASSFLGQGSYEQYF.

This clonotype was seen only a few times. This chain uses TRBV4-1 with TRBJ2-7, with D possibly TRBD1 on 6 matching bases. Trimming cost V 4 bases and J 1 base, with 20 bases left between them. The CDR3 runs to 17 residues. CDR1 and CDR2 from the germline V gene are MGHRA and YSYEKL. Here the CDR3 DNA reads TGCGCCAGCAGCCCAACCCTGACCTCGACAGGTTCCTACGAGCAGTACTTC. Protein product: CASSPTLTSTGSYEQYF.

This chain links TRBV11-2 with TRBJ2-1; D possibly corresponds to TRBD2 (5 bases). Per germline, CDR1 SGHAT and CDR2 FQNNGV. Trimming took 5 bases from V and 15 from J, leaving 23 bases between them. There are 14 residues in the CDR3. Here the CDR3 DNA reads TGTGCCAGCAGCCTCCAGAGGGATAGGGTCGACGCGTTCTTC. The encoded protein is CASSLQRDRVDAFF.

The CDR3 DNA sequence: TGCAGCGTAACCTTTAGTCGCACAGATACGCAGTATTTT. This gives the protein CSVTFSRTDTQYF. This chain connects TRBV29-1 to TRBJ2-3; D gene uncertain. Germline-derived CDR1 and CDR2 are SQVTM and ANQGSEA. This CDR3 is 13 amino acids long. Trimming cost V 6 bases and J 1 base, with 11 bases left between them.

This clonotype showed up many times. The V and J genes are TRBV12-3 or TRBV12-4 and TRBJ2-2; D unclear. This CDR3 has 13 residues. V gave up 4 bases and J gave up 6 bases, with 9 bases separating them. The DNA for the CDR3 is TGTGCCAGCAGTTCTGCGTGGGCCGGGGAGCTGTTTTTT. Its protein product is CASSSAWAGELFF.

This rearrangement joins TRBV27 to TRBJ2-3; D gene ambiguous. CDR3 length: 16 residues. Germline CDR1 is MNHEY and CDR2 is SMNVEV (reference sequence). Trimming stripped 6 bases from V and 4 bases from J, with 20 bases between. CDR3 DNA sequence: TGTGCCAGCAGGGATTCCGTGGGTAGCCCCGCAGATACGCAGTATTTT. Its protein product is CASRDSVGSPADTQYF.

V usage is TRBV10-3 and J usage is TRBJ1-4; D is uncertain. This CDR3 has 12 amino acids. CDR1 ENHRY and CDR2 SYGVKD come from the germline V gene. V lost 3 bases and J lost 7, with 6 bases in between. CDR3 in amino acids: CAISDQSEKLFF. CDR3 bases: TGTGCCATCAGTGATCAGTCTGAAAAACTGTTTTTT.

This clonotype was detected a few times. The chain recombines TRBV7-2 with TRBJ1-2; 9 nucleotides match TRBD1. Germline trimming cut 4 bases from V and 5 bases from J; bases unmatched to any gene: 5. The CDR3 extends over 14 amino acids. Germline-derived CDR1 and CDR2 are SGHTA and FQGNSA. CDR3: CASSSRDREYGYTF. The CDR3 nucleotides read TGTGCCAGCAGCTCCCGGGACAGGGAATATGGCTACACCTTC.

This clonotype has just a few counts. The J gene is TRBJ2-7, the V gene TRBV6-2 or TRBV6-3; the match to TRBD2 covers 9 bases. CDR3 length equals 17 residues. Germline CDR1 is MNHEY and CDR2 is SVGEGT. With 0 bases clipped from V and 0 bases from J, the junction kept 6 bases outside the gene matches. For the CDR3, the DNA is TGTGCCAGCAGTTACTCGGGACTAGCCGATAGCTCCTACGAGCAGTACTTC. It translates to CASSYSGLADSSYEQYF.

This clonotype was observed a handful of times. For the CDR3, the DNA is TGTGCCAGCTCACCACAGGGAGCGGGGTCACCCCTCCACTTT. It specifies CASSPQGAGSPLHF. V usage is TRBV18 and J usage is TRBJ1-6, with D hard to call. Trimming pared 1 base from V and 10 bases from J, leaving 11 bases between. This CDR3 has 14 residues. Germline CDR1 KGHSH, CDR2 LQKENI. The whole variable domain, remainder taken from reference TRBV18 and TRBJ1-6, is NAGVMQNPRHLVRRRGQEARLRCSPMKGHSHVYWYRQLPEEGLKFMVYLQKENIIDESGMPKERFSAEFPKEGPSILRIQQVVRGDSAAYFCASSPQGAGSPLHFGNGTRLTVT.

The V gene is TRBV7-2, the J gene TRBJ1-1, with D uncertain. This CDR3 is 19 amino acids long. The germline V gene has CDR1 SGHTA and CDR2 FQGNSA. The V end was cut by 0 bases, the J end by 4 bases, with 24 bases between. The DNA of the CDR3 is TGTGCCAGCAGCTTAGCGCGAAGCGGGCCCACCTTTAGGACCACTGAAGCTTTCTTT. It yields the protein CASSLARSGPTFRTTEAFF. The complete variable domain, with remaining parts taken from reference TRBV7-2 and TRBJ1-1, reads GAGVSQSPSNKVTEKGKDVELRCDPISGHTALYWYRQSLGQGLEFLIYFQGNSAPDKSGLPSDRFSAERTGGSVSTLTIQRTQQEDSAVYLCASSLARSGPTFRTTEAFFGQGTRLTVV.

This clonotype appeared once. A much larger clone lies one base from this, so it may be a read error. This rearrangement joins TRBV2 to TRBJ2-1; D is perhaps TRBD1 (6 bases). Germline CDR1 reads SNHLY; CDR2 reads FYNNEI. This CDR3 region has 19 residues. Between the trimmed V and J ends, which lost 8 bases and 7 bases, there was a span of 33 bases. CDR3 loop: CASCPGQFRYGGPGNEQFF. The CDR3 nucleotides read TGTGCCAGCTGTCCAGGACAGTTTAGATATGGCGGGCCGGGGAATGAGCAGTTCTTC.

J is TRBJ2-7 and V is TRBV4-1; unclear D gene. The length of the CDR3 is 14 residues. Between the trimmed V and J ends, which lost 3 bases and 8 bases, there was a span of 17 bases. Germline V lookup: CDR1 MGHRA, CDR2 YSYEKL. The CDR3 DNA is TGCGCCAGCAGCCAGCGACTTGCTGTTCGGCAGCAGTACTTC. Encoded protein: CASSQRLAVRQQYF.

Only a few counts were recorded for this clonotype. The chain recombines TRBV28 with TRBJ1-5; TRBD1 is a possible D gene (5 bases). Germline lookup yields CDR1 MDHEN and CDR2 SYDVKM. Trimming stripped 4 bases from V and 1 base from J, with 5 bases between. The CDR3 is made up of 13 amino acids. CDR3 coding DNA: TGTGCCAGCAGTTGGGGCAGCAATCAGCCCCAGCATTTT. Translating it yields CASSWGSNQPQHF.

This chain links TRBV19 with TRBJ2-3; 12 bases align to TRBD2. Unmatched junction bases numbered 8, after V lost 10 bases and J lost 6 bases. This CDR3 is built from 14 residues. CDR1 and CDR2 (germline): LNHDA, SQIVND (reference sequence). The CDR3 nucleotides read TGTGCCACTCGGACTAGCGGGGCCTACGATACGCAGTATTTT. It is translated as CATRTSGAYDTQYF. Full variable domain (missing parts from reference TRBV19 and TRBJ2-3): DGGITQSPKYLFRKEGQNVTLSCEQNLNHDAMYWYRQDPGQGLRLIYYSQIVNDFQKGDIAEGYSVSREKKESFPLTVTSAQKNPTAFYLCATRTSGAYDTQYFGPGTRLTVL.

This clonotype was seen more than once but under ten times. This rearrangement joins TRBV12-3 or TRBV12-4 to TRBJ1-2; no reliable D call. The ends were cut back, 8 bases at V and 0 bases at J, with 10 bases in the middle. This CDR3 comprises 13 residues. The CDR3 coding sequence is TGTGCCAGCCGAGAACCCTCTAACTATGGCTACACCTTC. Translation gives CASREPSNYGYTF.

The chain has TRBV10-3 and TRBJ2-3, with 11 bases lining up with TRBD1. The junction had 5 bases not matched to a gene; V was cut back by 6 bases and J by 3 bases. In germline, CDR1 is ENHRY, CDR2 SYGVKD. The CDR3 is 15 amino acids. CDR3 sequence (DNA): TGTGCCATCAGGGACAGGGGGCTGGGGACAGATACGCAGTATTTT. Encoded protein: CAIRDRGLGTDTQYF.

This clonotype was picked up a small number of times. This chain links TRBV3-1 with TRBJ2-1; 10 bases line up with TRBD2. Germline V lookup: CDR1 LGHDT, CDR2 YNNKEL (reference sequence). The trim removed 2 bases at V and 4 bases at J, leaving 8 bases unmatched. CDR3 length: 17 residues. CDR3 nucleotide sequence: TGTGCCAGCAGCCAACCCGCTAGCGGGAGATCGTACAATGAGCAGTTCTTC. The encoded protein is CASSQPASGRSYNEQFF.

The chain recombines TRBV7-9 with TRBJ2-7; D is unresolved. Germline V gene lookup returns CDR1 SEHNR and CDR2 FQNEAQ (reference sequence). Trimming shortened V by 0 bases and J by 4 bases, and 10 bases separated the two germline ends. The CDR3 contains 14 residues. The CDR3 region has the DNA TGTGCCAGCAGCTTAGCGATGCCCCCGTACGAGCAGTACTTC. This codes for CASSLAMPPYEQYF.

This clonotype was counted between two and nine times. The chain recombines TRBV5-1 with TRBJ2-4; either TRBD1 or TRBD2 may supply D (5 bases each). V lost 4 bases and J lost 0, with 8 bases in between. The CDR3 covers 14 residues. The germline V gene has CDR1 SGHRS and CDR2 YFSETQ. DNA for the CDR3: TGCGCCAGCAGCAAAGGGACAGCCAAAAACATTCAGTACTTC. Translated, it gives CASSKGTAKNIQYF.

V gene TRBV5-1 combines with J gene TRBJ2-2; 10 bases are a match to TRBD1. V lost 1 base and J lost 4; bases outside the gene matches: 4. The CDR3 has 16 amino acids. Germline V lookup: CDR1 SGHRS, CDR2 YFSETQ. The CDR3 loop reads CASSLSGQGTTGELFF. DNA for the CDR3: TGCGCCAGCAGCTTGTCGGGACAGGGGACCACCGGGGAGCTGTTTTTT.